This TCR beta chain was captured in a study of blood T cells in healthy people across ages. The CDR3 has 15 residues. With 5 bases removed from V and 2 bases from J, the gap between germline ends came to 13 bases. The authors ran a second PCR of roughly 6 to 12 cycles using a sample-barcoded 5' primer and a J-beta primer mix. One entry per CDR3 protein results from TCRdb running MiXCR on the 5' RACE reads. The table has approximately 850,000 distinct CDR3 sequences, 40% to 50% seen once. J is TRBJ1-5 and V is TRBV12-3 or TRBV12-4; D is uncertain. The material sequenced was blood. The receptor was derived from a man aged 60 to 69 in good health. Here the CDR3 DNA reads TGTGCCAGCAGTCCCCGTCGCGTGGGCAATCAGCCCCAGCATTTT. Translation: CASSPRRVGNQPQHF.